Listed below are T cell receptor beta chains from one sample, sequenced in a study of blood T cell repertoires in COVID-19. Data came from immunoSEQ multiplex PCR; TCRdb stores just in-frame clones and leaves some out. The sample lists over 150,000 clones, more than 75% occurring once. The material sequenced was PBMCs or T cells enriched from blood (not recorded which). The origin of the receptors is a woman in her forties or fifties who had recovered from COVID-19. Both conserved end residues are part of each CDR3. A D gene is named only where the DNA matches it firmly. The size field is filled for only some rows; it gives once, few, many or a size class.

clone size: NA; V gene: TRBV5-4; J gene: TRBJ2-1; D gene: NA; CDR3 DNA: TGTGCCAGCAGCTTGGAACCTAGCCTTACCTACAATGAGCAGTTCTTC; CDR3 protein: CASSLEPSLTYNEQFF
clone size: NA; V gene: TRBV24-1; J gene: TRBJ1-5; D gene: NA; CDR3 DNA: TGTGCCACCTCCTGGGGCTACAATCAGCCCCAGCATTTT; CDR3 protein: CATSWGYNQPQHF
clone size: NA; V gene: TRBV5-5; J gene: TRBJ2-1; D gene: TRBD1; CDR3 DNA: TGTGCCAGCAGCTTCGCCGGGACAGGGGGCACTTACAATGAGCAGTTCTTC; CDR3 protein: CASSFAGTGGTYNEQFF
clone size: NA; V gene: TRBV7-2; J gene: TRBJ2-1; D gene: TRBD1; CDR3 DNA: TGTGCCAGCAGCAAAGGGGGACAGGGGAACAATGAGCAGTTCTTC; CDR3 protein: CASSKGGQGNNEQFF
clone size: NA; V gene: TRBV19; J gene: TRBJ2-3; D gene: TRBD2; CDR3 DNA: TGTGCCAGTTCTCGGGAGGGGAACACAGATACGCAGTATTTT; CDR3 protein: CASSREGNTDTQYF
clone size: NA; V gene: TRBV6-1; J gene: TRBJ2-1; D gene: NA; CDR3 DNA: TGTGCCAGCAGTGAGGACTGGAGCTCCTACAATGAGCAGTTCTTC; CDR3 protein: CASSEDWSSYNEQFF
clone size: NA; V gene: TRBV25-1; J gene: TRBJ2-3; D gene: NA; CDR3 DNA: TGTGCCAGCAGCCCCACAGGGCCCCCAGATACGCAGTATTTT; CDR3 protein: CASSPTGPPDTQYF
clone size: NA; V gene: TRBV20-1; J gene: TRBJ2-7; D gene: NA; CDR3 DNA: TGCAGTGCTATGAGCTACGAGCAGTACTTC; CDR3 protein: CSAMSYEQYF
clone size: NA; V gene: TRBV6-2/TRBV6-3; J gene: TRBJ2-1; D gene: TRBD2; CDR3 DNA: TGTGCCAGCAGTTACCCGACAGCGGGAGTGCCCGGCGAGCAGTTCTTC; CDR3 protein: CASSYPTAGVPGEQFF
clone size: NA; V gene: TRBV30; J gene: TRBJ2-3; D gene: TRBD1; CDR3 DNA: TGTGCTACCGACAGGGCCCTCACAGATACGCAGTATTTT; CDR3 protein: CATDRALTDTQYF
clone size: NA; V gene: TRBV2; J gene: TRBJ2-7; D gene: NA; CDR3 DNA: TGTGCCAGCAGGACAGGCGGCCGGCGGGAGCAGTACTTC; CDR3 protein: CASRTGGRREQYF
clone size: few; V gene: TRBV7-2; J gene: TRBJ2-5; D gene: TRBD1; CDR3 DNA: TGTGCCAGCAGCCGGGGGACAGGCCAAGAGACCCAGTACTTC; CDR3 protein: CASSRGTGQETQYF
clone size: NA; V gene: TRBV7-9; J gene: TRBJ2-3; D gene: NA; CDR3 DNA: TGTGCCAGCAGCTTCCTAGAAGCGGGCACAGATACGCAGTATTTT; CDR3 protein: CASSFLEAGTDTQYF
clone size: NA; V gene: TRBV19; J gene: TRBJ2-4; D gene: TRBD2; CDR3 DNA: TGTGCCAGTAGTACCGTCTCGAGCGGGACCAAAAACATTCAGTACTTC; CDR3 protein: CASSTVSSGTKNIQYF
clone size: NA; V gene: TRBV6-1; J gene: TRBJ2-7; D gene: TRBD2; CDR3 DNA: TGTGCCAGCAGTGAACATGGACTAGCGGGAGGCGAGCAGTACTTC; CDR3 protein: CASSEHGLAGGEQYF
clone size: few; V gene: TRBV19; J gene: TRBJ1-4; D gene: TRBD1; CDR3 DNA: TGTGCCAGTAGTGACAGGGGATATGAAAAACTGTTTTTT; CDR3 protein: CASSDRGYEKLFF
clone size: NA; V gene: TRBV7-2; J gene: TRBJ1-2; D gene: TRBD1; CDR3 DNA: TGTGCCAGCAGCGTTTCCGGAACAGGGGGGTATGGCTACACCTTC; CDR3 protein: CASSVSGTGGYGYTF
clone size: few; V gene: TRBV6-5; J gene: TRBJ2-7; D gene: TRBD1; CDR3 DNA: TGTGCCAGCAGCGCCGACAGGGGCTACGAGCAGTACTTC; CDR3 protein: CASSADRGYEQYF
clone size: NA; V gene: TRBV7-3; J gene: TRBJ2-1; D gene: NA; CDR3 DNA: TGTGCCAGCAGAGCCGGGGAGGACGGTGAGCAGTTCTTC; CDR3 protein: CASRAGEDGEQFF
clone size: NA; V gene: TRBV7-8; J gene: TRBJ1-1; D gene: TRBD1; CDR3 DNA: TGTGCCAGCAGGGACGGGACAGCGAACACTGAAGCTTTCTTT; CDR3 protein: CASRDGTANTEAFF
clone size: NA; V gene: TRBV9; J gene: TRBJ2-1; D gene: TRBD2; CDR3 DNA: TGTGCCAGCAGCGACCCCCTCCTAGCGGGAGGGTCCTACAATGAGCAGTTCTTC; CDR3 protein: CASSDPLLAGGSYNEQFF
clone size: NA; V gene: TRBV27; J gene: TRBJ2-3; D gene: NA; CDR3 DNA: TGTGCCAGCAGTCCCGACGGGTATGACACAGATACGCAGTATTTT; CDR3 protein: CASSPDGYDTDTQYF
clone size: NA; V gene: TRBV10-2; J gene: TRBJ2-3; D gene: NA; CDR3 DNA: TGCGCCAGCAGTTCCCAGGGAACATACACAGATACGCAGTATTTT; CDR3 protein: CASSSQGTYTDTQYF
clone size: once; V gene: TRBV4-2; J gene: TRBJ2-5; D gene: TRBD2; CDR3 DNA: TGTGCCAGCAGCCAAGCTAGCGGGAGAGAGGAGACCCAGTACTTC; CDR3 protein: CASSQASGREETQYF
clone size: NA; V gene: TRBV5-4; J gene: TRBJ2-5; D gene: TRBD2; CDR3 DNA: TGTGCCAGCAGATCCGAGAGCGGGGCCCGGGAGACCCAGTACTTC; CDR3 protein: CASRSESGARETQYF
clone size: NA; V gene: TRBV10-3; J gene: TRBJ2-7; D gene: NA; CDR3 DNA: TGTGCCATCAGTGACACCTACGAGCAGTACTTC; CDR3 protein: CAISDTYEQYF
clone size: once; V gene: TRBV2; J gene: TRBJ1-2; D gene: NA; CDR3 DNA: TGTGCCAGCAGTGGACAGGAATCCTATGGCTACACCTTC; CDR3 protein: CASSGQESYGYTF
clone size: NA; V gene: TRBV28; J gene: TRBJ2-3; D gene: NA; CDR3 DNA: TGTGCCAGCAGTCACAGGGAGGGCACGACAGATACGCAGTATTTT; CDR3 protein: CASSHREGTTDTQYF
clone size: NA; V gene: TRBV20-1; J gene: TRBJ2-6; D gene: NA; CDR3 DNA: TGCAGTGCTAGTCCTAAGGGAGTCTTTGGGGCCAACGTCCTGACTTTC; CDR3 protein: CSASPKGVFGANVLTF
clone size: NA; V gene: TRBV11-3; J gene: TRBJ1-6; D gene: NA; CDR3 DNA: TGTGCCAGCAGCTTAGACCGAGGTAATTCACCCCTCCACTTT; CDR3 protein: CASSLDRGNSPLHF
clone size: few; V gene: TRBV19; J gene: TRBJ2-2; D gene: NA; CDR3 DNA: TGTGCCAGTAGTATAGCCCCAGGGTTCGGGCTCTCCGGGGAGCTGTTTTTT; CDR3 protein: CASSIAPGFGLSGELFF
clone size: NA; V gene: TRBV27; J gene: TRBJ2-3; D gene: NA; CDR3 DNA: TGTGCCAGCAGTTTAAAGTTAGCTCAGCCAGATACGCAGTATTTT; CDR3 protein: CASSLKLAQPDTQYF
clone size: NA; V gene: TRBV4-1; J gene: TRBJ1-2; D gene: NA; CDR3 DNA: TGCGCCAGCAGTCCCTACGGGAGAGTTGGCTACACCTTC; CDR3 protein: CASSPYGRVGYTF
clone size: NA; V gene: TRBV30; J gene: TRBJ1-3; D gene: NA; CDR3 DNA: TGTGCCTGGAGGACAGCGACTCTTTCTGGAAACACCATATATTTT; CDR3 protein: CAWRTATLSGNTIYF
clone size: once; V gene: TRBV4-2; J gene: TRBJ2-7; D gene: NA; CDR3 DNA: TGTGCCAGCAGCCAAGATCTGGTACGAGAGGAGCAGTACTTC; CDR3 protein: CASSQDLVREEQYF
clone size: NA; V gene: TRBV7-9; J gene: TRBJ2-1; D gene: TRBD2; CDR3 DNA: TGTGCCAGCAGGCTGACTAGCGCCTGGAATGAGCAGTTCTTC; CDR3 protein: CASRLTSAWNEQFF
clone size: few; V gene: TRBV10-3; J gene: TRBJ1-5; D gene: NA; CDR3 DNA: TGTGCCATCAGTGAGTCATCGTACCGAGCCCCCAATCAGCCCCAGCATTTT; CDR3 protein: CAISESSYRAPNQPQHF
clone size: NA; V gene: TRBV28; J gene: TRBJ1-2; D gene: NA; CDR3 DNA: TGTGCCAGCAGTTTAGGGGGGTACGGTGGCTACACCTTC; CDR3 protein: CASSLGGYGGYTF
clone size: NA; V gene: TRBV9; J gene: TRBJ1-1; D gene: NA; CDR3 DNA: TGTGCCAGCAGCGTAGCCCCCCACGGGGGGGCTGAAGCTTTCTTT; CDR3 protein: CASSVAPHGGAEAFF
clone size: NA; V gene: TRBV24-1; J gene: TRBJ2-1; D gene: NA; CDR3 DNA: TGTGCCACCAGTGATTCAACAGGGTACAATGAGCAGTTCTTC; CDR3 protein: CATSDSTGYNEQFF
clone size: NA; V gene: TRBV7-9; J gene: TRBJ2-2; D gene: TRBD2; CDR3 DNA: TGTGCCAGCAGCTTAGTACCCGGGAGGGCCAACGGGGAGCTGTTTTTT; CDR3 protein: CASSLVPGRANGELFF
clone size: NA; V gene: TRBV6-2/TRBV6-3; J gene: TRBJ2-7; D gene: NA; CDR3 DNA: TGTGCCAGCAGTTATCAGAGAGGGAATTACGAGCAGTACTTC; CDR3 protein: CASSYQRGNYEQYF
clone size: NA; V gene: TRBV5-1; J gene: TRBJ1-4; D gene: NA; CDR3 DNA: TGCGCCAGCAGCTTGGGGGCTGAAGATGGAAAACTGTTTTTT; CDR3 protein: CASSLGAEDGKLFF
clone size: few; V gene: TRBV28; J gene: TRBJ2-7; D gene: NA; CDR3 DNA: TGTGCCAGCAGTTTATTGGGGGCCCCCACCTACGAGCAGTACTTC; CDR3 protein: CASSLLGAPTYEQYF
clone size: NA; V gene: TRBV4-1; J gene: TRBJ1-5; D gene: TRBD1; CDR3 DNA: TGCGCCAGCAGCCAAGATCGGACAGGGGGCAATCAGCCCCAGCATTTT; CDR3 protein: CASSQDRTGGNQPQHF